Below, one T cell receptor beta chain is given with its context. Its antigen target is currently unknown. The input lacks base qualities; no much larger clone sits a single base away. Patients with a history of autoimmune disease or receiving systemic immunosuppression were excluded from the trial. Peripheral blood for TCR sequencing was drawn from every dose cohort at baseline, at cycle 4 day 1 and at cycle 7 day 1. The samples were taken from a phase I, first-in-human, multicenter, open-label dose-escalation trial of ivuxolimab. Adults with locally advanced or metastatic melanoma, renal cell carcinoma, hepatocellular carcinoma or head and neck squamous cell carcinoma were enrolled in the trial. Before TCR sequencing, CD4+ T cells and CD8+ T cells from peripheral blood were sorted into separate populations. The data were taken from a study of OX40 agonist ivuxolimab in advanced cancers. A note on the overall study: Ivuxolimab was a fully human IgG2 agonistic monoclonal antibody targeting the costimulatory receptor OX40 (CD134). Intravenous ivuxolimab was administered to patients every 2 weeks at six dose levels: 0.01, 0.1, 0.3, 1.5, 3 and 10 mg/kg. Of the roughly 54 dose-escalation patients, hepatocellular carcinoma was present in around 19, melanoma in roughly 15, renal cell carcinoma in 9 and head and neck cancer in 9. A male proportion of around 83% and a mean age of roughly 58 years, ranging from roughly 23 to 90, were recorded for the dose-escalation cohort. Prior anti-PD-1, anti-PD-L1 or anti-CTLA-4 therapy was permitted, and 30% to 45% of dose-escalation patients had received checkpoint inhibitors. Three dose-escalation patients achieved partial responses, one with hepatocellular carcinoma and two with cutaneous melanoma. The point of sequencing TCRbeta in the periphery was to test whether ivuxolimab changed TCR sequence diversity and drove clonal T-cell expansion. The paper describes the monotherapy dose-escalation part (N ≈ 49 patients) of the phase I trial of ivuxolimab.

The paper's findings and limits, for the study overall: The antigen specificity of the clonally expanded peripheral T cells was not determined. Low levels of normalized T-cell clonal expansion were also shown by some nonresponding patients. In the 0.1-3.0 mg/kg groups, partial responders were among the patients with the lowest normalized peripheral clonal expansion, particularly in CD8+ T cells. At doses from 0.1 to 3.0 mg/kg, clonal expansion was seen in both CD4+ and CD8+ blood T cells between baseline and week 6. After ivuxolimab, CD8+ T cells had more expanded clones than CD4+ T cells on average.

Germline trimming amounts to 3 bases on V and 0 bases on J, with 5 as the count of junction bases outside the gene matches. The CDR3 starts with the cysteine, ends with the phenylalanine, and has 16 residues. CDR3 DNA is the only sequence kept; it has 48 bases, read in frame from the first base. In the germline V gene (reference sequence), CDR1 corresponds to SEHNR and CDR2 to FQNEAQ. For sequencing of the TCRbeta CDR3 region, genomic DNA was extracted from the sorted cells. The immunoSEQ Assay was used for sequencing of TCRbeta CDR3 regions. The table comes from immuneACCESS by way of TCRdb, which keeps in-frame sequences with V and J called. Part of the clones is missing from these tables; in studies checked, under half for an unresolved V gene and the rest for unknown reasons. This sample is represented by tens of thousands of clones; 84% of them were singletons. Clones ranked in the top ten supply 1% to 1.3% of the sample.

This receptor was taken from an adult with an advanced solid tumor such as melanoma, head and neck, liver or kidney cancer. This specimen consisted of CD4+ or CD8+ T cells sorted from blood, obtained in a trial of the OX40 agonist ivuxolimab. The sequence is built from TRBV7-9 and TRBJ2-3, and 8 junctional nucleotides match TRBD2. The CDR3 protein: CASSFGGATSTDTQYF. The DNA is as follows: TGTGCCAGCAGCTTCGGGGGGGCGACGAGCACAGATACGCAGTATTTT.